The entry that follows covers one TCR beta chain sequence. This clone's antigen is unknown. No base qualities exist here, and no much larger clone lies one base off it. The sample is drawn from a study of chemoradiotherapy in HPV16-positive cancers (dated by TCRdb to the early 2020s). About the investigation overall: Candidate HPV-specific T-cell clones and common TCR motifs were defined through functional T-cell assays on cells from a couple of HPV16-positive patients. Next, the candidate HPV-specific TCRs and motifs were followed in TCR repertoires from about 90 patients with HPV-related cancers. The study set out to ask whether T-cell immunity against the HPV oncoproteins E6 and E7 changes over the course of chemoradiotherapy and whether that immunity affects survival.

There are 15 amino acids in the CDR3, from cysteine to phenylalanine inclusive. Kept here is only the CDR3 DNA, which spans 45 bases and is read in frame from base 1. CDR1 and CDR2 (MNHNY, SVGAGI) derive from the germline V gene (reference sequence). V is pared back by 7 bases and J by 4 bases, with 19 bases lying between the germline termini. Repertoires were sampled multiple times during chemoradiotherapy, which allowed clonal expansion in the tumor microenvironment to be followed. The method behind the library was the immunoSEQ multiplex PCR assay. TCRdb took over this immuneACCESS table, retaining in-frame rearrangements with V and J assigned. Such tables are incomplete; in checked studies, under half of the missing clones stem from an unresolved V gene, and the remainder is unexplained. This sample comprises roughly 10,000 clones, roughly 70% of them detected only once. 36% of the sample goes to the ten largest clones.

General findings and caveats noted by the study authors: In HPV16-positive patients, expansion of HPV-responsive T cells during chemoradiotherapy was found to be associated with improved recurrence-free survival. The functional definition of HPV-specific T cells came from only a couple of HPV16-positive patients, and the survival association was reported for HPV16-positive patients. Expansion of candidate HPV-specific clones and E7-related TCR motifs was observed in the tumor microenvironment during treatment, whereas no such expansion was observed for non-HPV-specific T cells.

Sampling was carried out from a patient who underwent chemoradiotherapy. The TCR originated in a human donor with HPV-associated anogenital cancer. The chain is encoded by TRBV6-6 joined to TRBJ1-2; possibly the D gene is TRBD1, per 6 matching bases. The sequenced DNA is TGTGCCAGCATTAATCGGGACATCGATAGCTATGGCTACACCTTC. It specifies CASINRDIDSYGYTF.